These T cell receptor beta chains were read from a single sample in a study of blood T cell repertoires in COVID-19. Produced via immunoSEQ multiplex PCR; TCRdb's table is partial and in-frame only. The sample holds tens of thousands of clones, approximately 79% seen once. The sequenced sample consisted of peripheral blood. Every receptor here comes from an elderly woman with active or convalescent COVID-19. CDR3s include the opening cysteine and the closing phenylalanine or tryptophan.

cdr3_aa cdr3_length j_call v_call
CSVKRGDYEQYF 12 TRBJ2-7 TRBV29-1
CASSLGLAGHQETQYF 16 TRBJ2-5 TRBV7-7
CSVQSGGETQYF 12 TRBJ2-5 TRBV29-1
CASKRTGQTYEQYF 14 TRBJ2-7 TRBV7-2
CASSYSHGGSNQPQHF 16 TRBJ1-5 TRBV6-6
CASSQDPEGLGNTGELFF 18 TRBJ2-2 TRBV4-2
CASSVGTGDYGYTF 14 TRBJ1-2 TRBV9
CASSLDRGRTEAFF 14 TRBJ1-1 TRBV27
CATSRDRGSSGNQPQHF 17 TRBJ1-5 TRBV15
CASSPRQASSYNSPLHF 17 TRBJ1-6 TRBV6-2/TRBV6-3
CASSLRTVDTQYF 13 TRBJ2-3 TRBV27
CASSQGWSGHSYNEQFF 17 TRBJ2-1 TRBV4-2
CASSLEQGMNTEAFF 15 TRBJ1-1 TRBV11-2
CASSLDMDQPQHF 13 TRBJ1-5 TRBV5-4
CASSQRDRINEQFF 14 TRBJ2-1 TRBV4-2
CASSVAHYGYTF 12 TRBJ1-2 TRBV9
CASTETGGTSYGYTF 15 TRBJ1-2 TRBV11-2
CASSSDFWPTVNYGYTF 17 TRBJ1-2 TRBV5-1
CASRGQKNTEAFF 13 TRBJ1-1 TRBV2
CATQEGDTEAFF 12 TRBJ1-1 TRBV10-3
CASTRQENTEAFF 13 TRBJ1-1 TRBV5-1
CASSPGRTDTQYF 13 TRBJ2-3 TRBV7-2
CASSVGTGGSTDTQYF 16 TRBJ2-3 TRBV9
CASSLYRPGDYGYTF 15 TRBJ1-2 TRBV4-1
CASSPIMLPQGGYTF 15 TRBJ1-2 TRBV27
CASSLASGQGGIQYF 15 TRBJ2-4 TRBV7-8
CASSSGDRGKKQYF 14 TRBJ2-7 TRBV6-5
CASKKSGPSNEQFF 14 TRBJ2-1 TRBV19
CATSDRGTFTYNEQFF 16 TRBJ2-1 TRBV24-1
CASSQENSFNQPQHF 15 TRBJ1-5 TRBV4-3
CASSLSIRGRNEQFF 15 TRBJ2-1 TRBV27
CASSLLAGTNEQFF 14 TRBJ2-1 TRBV6-2/TRBV6-3
CASSQVRFIYNSPLHF 16 TRBJ1-6 TRBV4-2
CASSLRTGATGELFF 15 TRBJ2-2 TRBV7-2
CASSPSLREGNSETQYF 17 TRBJ2-5 TRBV5-8
CASSSRQGAYGYTF 14 TRBJ1-2 TRBV2
CASSYGTGHSYEQYF 15 TRBJ2-7 TRBV7-9
CASSFGGNTEAFF 13 TRBJ1-1 TRBV27
CASSRSGEGAEAFF 14 TRBJ1-1 TRBV6-2/TRBV6-3
CASSPGINQPQHF 13 TRBJ1-5 TRBV7-2
CAIRPGQGTDTQYF 14 TRBJ2-3 TRBV10-3
CASSPRTVDTEAFF 14 TRBJ1-1 TRBV5-4
CASGLGLAIGGELFF 15 TRBJ2-2 TRBV12-5
CASSEGQGARSPLHF 15 TRBJ1-6 TRBV6-6
CASSSPGQYQQYF 13 TRBJ2-7 TRBV7-2
CASSIGGDSYNEQFF 15 TRBJ2-1 TRBV19
CASSPTGQAHEQYF 14 TRBJ2-7 TRBV7-3
CASSPSGASYEQYF 14 TRBJ2-7 TRBV3-1/TRBV3-2
CASSLARDRGNEQFF 15 TRBJ2-1 TRBV5-6
CATSTGSHEQYF 12 TRBJ2-7 TRBV28
CSATTVYEQYF 11 TRBJ2-7 TRBV20-1
CASSLDRVGNSPLHF 15 TRBJ1-6 TRBV7-8
CASSYSEFPSGNGETQYF 18 TRBJ2-5 TRBV6-2/TRBV6-3
CASSYGGATNEKLFF 15 TRBJ1-4 TRBV6-2/TRBV6-3
CASSQNRGTGELFF 14 TRBJ2-2 TRBV4-3
CASSLGQYLAKNIQYF 16 TRBJ2-4 TRBV5-8